This T cell receptor (beta chain) was profiled in a study of blood T cell repertoires in COVID-19. In the study overall: The United States, Italy and Spain provided the acute and convalescent COVID-19 samples. Sources were T cells, B-cell-depleted T cells, or PBMCs; the material itself was cDNA or gDNA.

As originally analysed: Amplification with reference gene primers provided the estimates of nucleated cell counts. Sequencing was performed with immunoSEQ multiplex PCR; in TCRdb, only in-frame clones are kept and a portion is missing. The DNA was the basis for D and trimming; V, J and clone size are from that table. This sample has roughly 430,000 clones; approximately 91% occur once, and the top ten carry roughly 1.4%. Everyone who took part was about 18 to 90 years old, and they came from about 25 US areas. This CDR3 has 15 amino acids. CDR1 LNHDA and CDR2 SQIVND come from the germline V gene (reference sequence). With V trimmed by 8 bases and J by 0 bases, 6 bases remained unmatched.

This sequence originates from a woman between 18 and 30 years old who had been exposed to COVID-19. The sequenced sample was PBMCs or T cells enriched from blood (not recorded which). This chain links TRBV19 with TRBJ2-1, with 8 bases identical to TRBD2. CDR3 sequence reads: CASSPSGSSYNEQFF. In DNA, the CDR3 is TGTGCCAGTTCCCCAAGCGGGAGCTCCTACAATGAGCAGTTCTTC.